The 23 T cell receptor beta chains in this list originate from one sample, sequenced in a study of shared clonotypes between healthy human individuals. The table came from immunoSEQ multiplex PCR; TCRdb's copy has only in-frame clones and leaves some out. The repertoire includes 2 million to 2.5 million clones, about 90% of them detected once, and 0.37% sits in the top ten. Sequences were obtained from naive CD4+ T cells from PBMCs. Subset reported: CD45RA+ positively selected. The receptor source for this set is a man between 18 and 29 years old in good health. Some clones in this sample may be carry-over from other donors' samples.

About this clone: Other DNA variants within this sample encode the same CDR3. The chain couples TRBV30 to TRBJ2-7, with D perhaps TRBD1 or TRBD2 (5 bases each). Germline V gene lookup returns CDR1 GTSNPN and CDR2 SVGIG (reference sequence). The CDR3 runs to 13 residues. The V gene lost 3 bases and the J gene lost 2 bases, with 11 bases spanning the gap. The CDR3 loop is CAWRRGGPYEQYF. CDR3 nucleotide sequence: TGTGCCTGGAGGAGGGGCGGCCCCTACGAGCAGTACTTC.

The V call is TRBV5-1, the J call TRBJ2-5, with D possibly matching TRBD2 (6 bases). This CDR3 comprises 13 residues. V lost 3 bases and J 2 bases, leaving 8 bases between the germline ends. Germline-derived CDR1 and CDR2 are SGHRS and YFSETQ. As DNA, the CDR3 is TGCGCCAGCAGCTGGAGGGTGCAAGAGACCCAGTACTTC. Protein sequence: CASSWRVQETQYF. The complete variable domain, with remaining parts taken from reference TRBV5-1 and TRBJ2-5, reads KAGVTQTPRYLIKTRGQQVTLSCSPISGHRSVSWYQQTPGQGLQFLFEYFSETQRNKGNFPGRFSGRQFSNSRSEMNVSTLELGDSALYLCASSWRVQETQYFGPGTRLLVL.

This chain uses TRBV5-6 with TRBJ1-6; unclear D gene. Germline-derived CDR1 and CDR2 are SGHDT and YYEEEE. This CDR3 region has 12 residues. Deletions cut 3 bases from V and 9 bases from J, with 7 bases between. CDR3 sequence reads: CASSWASSPLHF. The CDR3 DNA follows: TGTGCCAGCAGCTGGGCCAGTTCACCCCTCCACTTT.

This chain joins TRBV7-2 and TRBJ1-1; D unresolved. This CDR3 has 14 amino acids. From germline, CDR1 is SGHTA and CDR2 FQGNSA. V lost 3 bases and J lost 5, with 13 bases in between. CDR3 sequence: CASSLDHTATEAFF. The CDR3 bases are TGTGCCAGCAGCTTGGACCATACCGCGACTGAAGCTTTCTTT.

This CDR3 is CASRVFTGELFF. The DNA of the CDR3 is TGTGCCAGCAGGGTATTCACCGGGGAGCTGTTTTTT. The V and J genes are TRBV28 and TRBJ2-2, with D unclear. The germline gives CDR1 MDHEN, CDR2 SYDVKM. This CDR3 has 12 amino acids. The V and J ends lost 6 bases and 4 bases respectively, with 6 bases between them.

The CDR3 region is CASSPGTSGSINEQYF. In nucleotides, the CDR3 is TGTGCCAGCTCACCCGGGACTAGCGGGAGTATCAACGAGCAGTACTTC. V gene TRBV18 combines with J gene TRBJ2-7; 14 nucleotides align to TRBD2. CDR3 length: 16 residues. V trimming: 3 bases; J trimming: 5 bases; junction bases outside the gene matches: 6. The germline gives CDR1 KGHSH, CDR2 LQKENI. The complete variable domain, with remaining parts taken from reference TRBV18 and TRBJ2-7, reads NAGVMQNPRHLVRRRGQEARLRCSPMKGHSHVYWYRQLPEEGLKFMVYLQKENIIDESGMPKERFSAEFPKEGPSILRIQQVVRGDSAAYFCASSPGTSGSINEQYFGPGTRLTVT.

This chain joins TRBV5-1 and TRBJ1-4, with a weak D call TRBD1 (6 bases). Germline CDR1 is SGHRS and CDR2 is YFSETQ. This CDR3 has 14 amino acids. Trimming left V 2 bases short and J 5 bases short, with 10 bases between. CDR3 DNA: TGCGCCAGCAGCTTCGGGACACAGAATGAAAAACTGTTTTTT. This gives the protein CASSFGTQNEKLFF.

V gene TRBV9 combines with J gene TRBJ2-7; D unresolved. The CDR3 contains 16 residues. The V gene's germline CDR1 is SGDLS and CDR2 YYNGEE. V was shortened by 0 bases and J by 3 bases, with 16 bases between the two germline ends. The CDR3 nucleotides read TGTGCCAGCAGCGTAGGGCCCAGGCGGACCATCTACGAGCAGTACTTC. Protein product: CASSVGPRRTIYEQYF.

V is TRBV14 and J is TRBJ2-7, with TRBD2 matching 11 bases. The CDR3 runs to 16 residues. Germline-derived CDR1 and CDR2 are SGHDN and FVKESK. V trimming: 4 bases; J trimming: 1 base; junction bases outside the gene matches: 6. The CDR3 DNA sequence: TGTGCCAGCAGCCTCCCGGGACTAGCGGCTTCCTACGAGCAGTACTTC. Translating gives CASSLPGLAASYEQYF. The variable domain in full, with the rest retrieved from reference TRBV14 and TRBJ2-7, is EAGVTQFPSHSVIEKGQTVTLRCDPISGHDNLYWYRRVMGKEIKFLLHFVKESKQDESGMPNNRFLAERTGGTYSTLKVQPAELEDSGVYFCASSLPGLAASYEQYFGPGTRLTVT.

The J gene is TRBJ2-1, the V gene TRBV6-1; 9 bases match TRBD2. Per germline, CDR1 MNHNS and CDR2 SASEGT. The CDR3 loop spans 15 amino acids. Losses at the gene ends were 5 bases for V and 6 bases for J; bases not matched to a gene: 8. CDR3: CASSSSGKSGNEQFF. DNA for the CDR3: TGTGCCAGCAGTTCTAGCGGGAAGTCGGGCAATGAGCAGTTCTTC.

V and J are TRBV12-2 and TRBJ2-7; the table calls TRBD1, which could not be checked here. TRBV12-2 is a documented pseudogene. The CDR3 runs 15 residues. For the CDR3, the DNA is TGTGCAAGTCGCTCCCGACGGGACAGGGGAGACGAGCAGTACTTC. Translated: CASRSRRDRGDEQYF.

This clone was recorded once. J is TRBJ1-2 and V is TRBV7-9, with TRBD1 matching over 10 bases. The V and J ends lost 5 bases and 8 bases, in that order; junction bases with no gene match: 8. This CDR3 spans 14 amino acids. CDR1 SEHNR and CDR2 FQNEAQ come from the germline V gene (reference sequence). As DNA, the CDR3 is TGTGCCAGCAGCCGCCGGGACAGGGGATCCGGCTACACCTTC. Its protein product is CASSRRDRGSGYTF.

The rearrangement uses TRBV5-1 and TRBJ2-5; 7 bases align to TRBD2. J was trimmed by 4 bases and V by 3 bases; bases with no gene match: 9. This CDR3 comprises 15 residues. Germline V gene sequence: CDR1 SGHRS, CDR2 YFSETQ. Here the CDR3 DNA reads TGCGCCAGCAGCTCTATCGCTAGCGGCGGAGAGACCCAGTACTTC. Its translation is CASSSIASGGETQYF.

The chain employs TRBV28 and TRBJ2-2; 14 nucleotides match TRBD2. The germline V gene has CDR1 MDHEN and CDR2 SYDVKM. V dropped 6 bases and J dropped 7; count of bases not matched to a gene: 7. The length of the CDR3 is 16 residues. The DNA of the CDR3 is TGTGCCAGCAGCCAGGGACTAGCGGGAGCCGGCGGGGAGCTGTTTTTT. Its protein product is CASSQGLAGAGGELFF.

The chain links TRBV5-1 to TRBJ2-7, with 12 nucleotides matching TRBD2. The CDR3 is 16 amino acids. The V gene end was trimmed by 0 bases and the J gene end by 4 bases; junction bases not matched to a gene: 5. Germline V gene data show CDR1 as SGHRS and CDR2 as YFSETQ. The CDR3 reads CASSLGASGRGYEQYF. The CDR3 DNA follows: TGCGCCAGCAGCTTGGGCGCTAGCGGGAGGGGGTACGAGCAGTACTTC.

The rearrangement links TRBV28 to TRBJ2-4; 14 bases fit TRBD2. The CDR3 is made up of 18 amino acids. Germline CDR1 MDHEN, CDR2 SYDVKM. V shed 5 bases and J 1 base; nucleotides not matched to a gene: 7. The CDR3 nucleotides read TGTGCCAGCAGTCAGGGACTAGCGGGAGCTTTGGCCAAAAACATTCAGTACTTC. Amino acids: CASSQGLAGALAKNIQYF.

The chain employs TRBV30 and TRBJ2-2; TRBD1 or TRBD2 may be the D gene (5 bases each). Germline V gene lookup returns CDR1 GTSNPN and CDR2 SVGIG (reference sequence). The CDR3 spans 14 residues. Trimming took off 0 bases at V and 7 bases at J, with 12 bases between the two ends. This CDR3 is CAWSVGTAVGELFF. Written as DNA, the CDR3 is TGTGCCTGGAGTGTGGGGACCGCGGTCGGGGAGCTGTTTTTT.

This clone has a handful of counts. The V call is TRBV19, the J call TRBJ1-2; a possible D gene is TRBD1 (5 bases). Per the germline V gene, CDR1 is LNHDA and CDR2 is SQIVND (reference sequence). Deletions cut 4 bases from V and 0 bases from J, with 21 bases between. The CDR3 totals 18 residues. The CDR3: CASSTGRGRGASNYGYTF. The DNA for the CDR3 is TGTGCCAGTAGTACGGGGCGGGGCCGAGGGGCCTCTAACTATGGCTACACCTTC. Filled out from reference TRBV19 and TRBJ1-2, the complete variable domain reads DGGITQSPKYLFRKEGQNVTLSCEQNLNHDAMYWYRQDPGQGLRLIYYSQIVNDFQKGDIAEGYSVSREKKESFPLTVTSAQKNPTAFYLCASSTGRGRGASNYGYTFGSGTRLTVV.

The J gene is TRBJ2-1, the V gene TRBV5-6; 9 bases line up with TRBD2. V lost 4 bases and J lost 2; bases outside the gene matches: 10. The CDR3 consists of 17 residues. Per germline, CDR1 SGHDT and CDR2 YYEEEE. CDR3 sequence reads: CASSRWVVAGAYNEQFF. The CDR3 nucleotides read TGTGCCAGCAGCAGGTGGGTGGTAGCGGGAGCCTACAATGAGCAGTTCTTC.

The V gene is TRBV18, the J gene TRBJ2-7; D is unclear. Per germline, CDR1 KGHSH and CDR2 LQKENI. Trimming left V 2 bases short and J 4 bases short, with 6 bases between. The length of the CDR3 is 12 residues. As DNA, the CDR3 is TGTGCCAGCTCACCAGACGCTTACGAGCAGTACTTC. Protein sequence: CASSPDAYEQYF.

The V and J genes are TRBV29-1 and TRBJ2-1, with D possibly being TRBD2 (5 bases). The CDR3 length is 12 residues. Germline loops: CDR1 SQVTM, CDR2 ANQGSEA. V lost 4 bases to trimming and J lost 8 bases, with 12 bases between them. The CDR3 DNA sequence: TGCAGCGTTGGGACCGGGGTCGATGAGCAGTTCTTC. It specifies CSVGTGVDEQFF.

This chain uses TRBV6-1 with TRBJ2-3; D is ambiguous. Per the germline V gene, CDR1 is MNHNS and CDR2 is SASEGT. Trimming removed 6 bases from V and 0 bases from J, with 7 bases in between. CDR3 length: 13 residues. The CDR3 coding sequence is TGTGCCAGCAGGAACCCGAGCACAGATACGCAGTATTTT. Translated, it gives CASRNPSTDTQYF.

V gene TRBV5-1 combines with J gene TRBJ2-7; 7 positions agree with TRBD1. From germline, CDR1 is SGHRS and CDR2 YFSETQ. Trimming removed 4 bases from V and 3 bases from J; junction bases left unmatched: 10. The CDR3 contains 15 residues. CDR3 nucleotide sequence: TGCGCCAGCAGCCTGGGGGACAGCAGGATCTACGAGCAGTACTTC. Encoded protein: CASSLGDSRIYEQYF. The full variable domain, its missing parts supplied by reference TRBV5-1 and TRBJ2-7, is KAGVTQTPRYLIKTRGQQVTLSCSPISGHRSVSWYQQTPGQGLQFLFEYFSETQRNKGNFPGRFSGRQFSNSRSEMNVSTLELGDSALYLCASSLGDSRIYEQYFGPGTRLTVT.